Listed below are T cell receptor beta chains from one sample, sequenced in a study of spatial heterogeneity in lung cancer. TCRdb re-called the 5' RACE reads through MiXCR, storing one row per CDR3 protein. The data show 9,500 to 13,000 distinct CDR3 sequences, 10% seen once. The sequencing used PBMCs, collected at follow-up. All receptors derive from a female donor with early-stage non-small cell lung cancer. Both conserved end residues are part of each CDR3. The order of the fields is J gene, V gene, CDR3 protein.

TRBJ2-4 TRBV20-1 CSARVWGKNIQYF
TRBJ2-3 TRBV19 CASRATSGSTDTQYF
TRBJ2-1 TRBV7-2 CASSLVGTSSLAGGLGEQFF
TRBJ2-5 TRBV29-1 CSVVGVGRQTQYF
TRBJ2-5 TRBV11-2 CASSLNSQETQYF
TRBJ2-4 TRBV13 CASSLGGSRRAKNIQYF
TRBJ1-2 TRBV13 CANSGEANYGYTF
TRBJ1-1 TRBV24-1 CATSDGGDEAFF
TRBJ2-1 TRBV7-3 CASSLARTGGNEQFF
TRBJ2-7 TRBV6-1 CASSVADPYEQYF
TRBJ2-5 TRBV29-1 CSVATGGVQETQYF
TRBJ1-1 TRBV4-2 CASSQDLYRANTEAFF
TRBJ2-5 TRBV12-3/TRBV12-4 CASSPGRSGQETQYF
TRBJ1-1 TRBV29-1 CSVNTAFF
TRBJ2-2 TRBV7-9 CASSLATGVSNTGELFF
TRBJ1-2 TRBV19 CASRPQGADGYTF
TRBJ2-3 TRBV28 CASSYSGRRTDTQYF
TRBJ2-5 TRBV24-1 CATSEPGTGRQETQYF
TRBJ1-2 TRBV30 CAWNTQGANYGYTF
TRBJ2-2 TRBV30 CAWKTGVNTGELFF
TRBJ2-3 TRBV7-2 CASSSGGAQYF
TRBJ2-2 TRBV6-1 CASGISTAGELFF
TRBJ2-7 TRBV7-2 CASSSSPGTLPGKNEQYF
TRBJ2-4 TRBV11-2 CASSLRPGQGVAKNIQYF
TRBJ2-1 TRBV24-1 CATSEAGGGENEQFF
TRBJ1-2 TRBV7-8 CASSNIGAENYGYTF
TRBJ2-5 TRBV10-3 CAISAKETQYF
TRBJ2-5 TRBV30 CAFIPEISSEDPTLMETQYF
TRBJ1-4 TRBV4-3 CASSQDYPVFATNEKLFF
TRBJ1-1 TRBV6-4 CASSDGSKNTEAFF
TRBJ2-1 TRBV5-6 CASSLNRGANSYNEQFF
TRBJ2-2 TRBV20-1 CSARGDTGELFF
TRBJ2-7 TRBV29-1 CSVSGTQSSYEQYF
TRBJ1-2 TRBV7-8 CASSPSGGPSYGYTF
TRBJ2-2 TRBV27 CASSLKTGGANTGELFF
TRBJ2-3 TRBV12-3/TRBV12-4 CASSREDTQYF
TRBJ2-3 TRBV2 CASRWASGGGSTDTQYF
TRBJ2-3 TRBV5-5 CASTFGLDTQYF
TRBJ2-6 TRBV28 CASSGRQGESSGANVLTF
TRBJ2-2 TRBV30 CAWWGAGEVNTGELFF
TRBJ2-7 TRBV2 CASSDPGDSRQYF
TRBJ1-1 TRBV7-9 CASSLQGVEAFF
TRBJ2-3 TRBV7-2 CASSLEVFTDTQYF
TRBJ2-3 TRBV6-6 CASSHNFGLAGRVDTQYF
TRBJ1-2 TRBV28 CASSLRGELMINYGYTF